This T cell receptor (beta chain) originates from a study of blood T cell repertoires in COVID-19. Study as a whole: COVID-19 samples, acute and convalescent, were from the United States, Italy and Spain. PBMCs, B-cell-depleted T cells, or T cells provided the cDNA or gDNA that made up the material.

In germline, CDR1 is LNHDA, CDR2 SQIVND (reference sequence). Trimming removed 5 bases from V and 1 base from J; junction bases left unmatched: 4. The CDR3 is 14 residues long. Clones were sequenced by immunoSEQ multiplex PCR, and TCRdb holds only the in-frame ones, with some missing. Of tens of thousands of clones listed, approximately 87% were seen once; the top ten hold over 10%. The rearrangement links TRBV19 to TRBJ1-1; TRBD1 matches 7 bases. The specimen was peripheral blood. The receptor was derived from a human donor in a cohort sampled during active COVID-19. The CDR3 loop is CASSQGVGNTEAFF. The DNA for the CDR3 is TGTGCCAGTAGTCAGGGGGTCGGGAACACTGAAGCTTTCTTT.